These 3 T cell receptor beta chains were sequenced from one sample in a study of T cell clonality in common variable immunodeficiency. Some clones are missing from TCRdb's copy, which holds only in-frame ones; the method was immunoSEQ multiplex PCR. There are 51,000 or so clones in the sample, none observed a single time. The sequenced sample consisted of peripheral blood mononuclear cells. Receptor source: a person between 18 and 75 years old in good health.

This clone was recorded at least ten times. The read stops 3 residues short of the end of the CDR3; the missing end is completed from the germline J gene. The J gene is TRBJ2-1, the V gene TRBV5-5, with TRBD1 matching 10 bases. Germline V gene data show CDR1 as SGHKS and CDR2 as YYEKEE (reference sequence). J was trimmed by 5 bases and V by 7 bases; bases with no gene match: 9. The length of the CDR3 is 15 residues. CDR3 residues: CASGQGQGIDNEQFF. The sequenced part of the CDR3 DNA is TGTGCCAGCGGCCAGGGACAGGGGATTGACAATGAG.

In its sample, this clone was seen many times. With the read ending 3 residues before the CDR3 end, the germline J gene is used to fill in that end. The chain has TRBV7-8 and TRBJ1-1; TRBD1 is a possible D gene (5 bases). The germline V gene has CDR1 SGHVS and CDR2 FQNEAQ. V was cut by 8 bases and J by 1 base, with 11 bases left in between. This CDR3 is 13 amino acids long. CDR3 in amino acids: CASSPQGNTEAFF. The covered CDR3 bases are TGTGCCAGCTCCCCCCAGGGGAACACTGAA.

This clone has at least ten counts. The CDR3 end lies 3 residues beyond the end of the read and is filled in from the germline J gene. The rearrangement links TRBV6-1 to TRBJ2-5, with 10 bases aligning to TRBD2. CDR3 size: 15 residues. Germline V CDR1 and CDR2: MNHNS, SASEGT. The J segment lost 1 base and the V segment lost 2 bases, leaving 1 base of the junction unmatched. CDR3 loop: CASSEIAGGQETQYF. CDR3 bases read: TGTGCCAGCAGTGAAATAGCGGGAGGCCAAGAGACC.